Included here is one T cell receptor beta chain sequence, with context. Its specificity is not known. The record originates from a study of PD-1 blockade in classical Hodgkin lymphoma. Study conclusions and caveats: Newly diagnosed patients reportedly trailed healthy donors in baseline TCR diversity. Repertoires differed for reasons still undefined, possibly disease activity or prior therapy.

Sequenced by immunoSEQ multiplex PCR; TCRdb stores in-frame clones only, minus some. This sample has about 60,000 clones, with 91% found just once. V was pared by 6 bases and J by 5 bases, with 10 bases of the junction left unmatched. The CDR3 length is 16 residues. Germline values: CDR1 SEHNR, CDR2 FQNEAQ (reference sequence). Documented time point: cycle 4 day 1 (C4D1), after 6 weeks of nivolumab. Exposure to brentuximab vedotin varied, and each patient had relapsed following autologous stem cell transplantation. The source was peripheral blood mononuclear cells (PBMCs), collected before the fourth cycle of nivolumab. V and J are TRBV7-9 and TRBJ2-5; TRBD2 matches 12 bases. This sequence was found in a human donor with classical Hodgkin lymphoma. The CDR3 DNA reads TGTGCCAGCAGGTCTCTAGCGGGGGGGCGTCGGGAGACCCAGTACTTC. Translated: CASRSLAGGRRETQYF.